The subject of this entry is one TCR beta chain. This sample stems from a study of T-cell memory formation after mild COVID-19. TCRdb analysed the 5' RACE reads with MiXCR anew, one entry per CDR3 protein. This sample carries fewer than 500,000 distinct CDR3 sequences, approximately 23% of them seen once, and the ten largest clones take under 15%. The source is an adult woman who had mild COVID-19 (a few samples of this study predate the infection). Cell type and time point are not known. The specimen sequenced was PBMCs or a T cell subset sorted from them (not recorded which).

CDR3 bases: TGTGCCAGCAGTTTAGGGAGGTTTACGGAAAAACTGTTTTTT. Residues: CASSLGRFTEKLFF. This chain connects TRBV12-3 or TRBV12-4 to TRBJ1-4; D is uncertain. The length of the CDR3 is 14 residues. Deletions cut 1 base from V and 8 bases from J, with 11 bases between.